This is a list of T cell receptor beta chains from one sample in a study of T cells in Graves' hyperthyroidism and ophthalmopathy. One entry per CDR3 protein, called by TCRdb with MiXCR from the multiplex PCR reads. The data hold around 660,000 distinct CDR3 sequences, with 45% observed a single time. Input material: peripheral blood or thyroid tissue (not recorded which). These receptors originate from an adult man with Graves' disease, either hyperthyroidism or ophthalmopathy (not recorded which). Both conserved end residues are part of each CDR3. Each record gives: clone size, V gene, D gene, J gene, CDR3 protein, CDR3 DNA. A D gene is named only where the DNA matches it firmly. Expanded clones are given a class, and other clones once, few, many or no size at all.

>NA|TRBV10-3|NA|TRBJ1-2
CASSYEPGSYGYTF
TGTGCCAGCAGTTACGAACCGGGATCCTATGGCTACACCTTC
>NA|TRBV20-1|NA|TRBJ1-5
CSAREGARGNQPQHF
TGCAGTGCTAGAGAGGGGGCGAGGGGCAATCAGCCCCAGCATTTT
>NA|TRBV7-9|TRBD2|TRBJ2-7
CASSHFFRRGTYEQYF
TGTGCCAGCAGCCATTTTTTCCGGCGGGGGACCTACGAGCAGTACTTC
>NA|TRBV20-1|NA|TRBJ1-6
CSAREGGANSPLHF
TGCAGTGCTAGAGAGGGGGGGGCTAATTCACCCCTCCACTTT
>many|TRBV19|TRBD1|TRBJ1-5
CASSMVGQVSNQPQHF
TGTGCCAGTAGTATGGTAGGACAGGTGAGCAATCAGCCCCAGCATTTT
>NA|TRBV7-9|TRBD1|TRBJ1-2
CASSHDRGVGGYTF
TGTGCCAGCAGCCACGACAGGGGCGTAGGCGGCTACACCTTC
>NA|TRBV2|NA|TRBJ1-5
CASSAGKGNQPQHF
TGTGCCAGCAGTGCGGGGAAGGGCAATCAGCCCCAGCATTTT
>NA|TRBV20-1|TRBD1|TRBJ2-7
CSATPGQGSWEQYF
TGCAGTGCTACCCCGGGACAGGGTTCGTGGGAGCAGTACTTC
>many|TRBV4-1|NA|TRBJ1-5
CASSQDGSNQPQHF
TGCGCCAGCAGCCAAGACGGCAGCAATCAGCCCCAGCATTTT
>NA|TRBV6-2/TRBV6-3|NA|TRBJ2-5
CASSYGTLETQYF
TGTGCCAGCAGTTACGGGACCCTAGAGACCCAGTACTTC
>once|TRBV15|NA|TRBJ2-7
CATTADVSYEQYF
TGTGCCACCACCGCGGACGTATCCTACGAGCAGTACTTC
>NA|TRBV29-1|TRBD1|TRBJ1-4
CSVGDRVNEKLFF
TGCAGCGTGGGGGACAGGGTGAATGAAAAACTGTTTTTT
>NA|TRBV6-5|NA|TRBJ1-2
CASSYSTGTVYGYTF
TGTGCCAGCAGTTACTCCACTGGGACGGTTTATGGCTACACCTTC
>NA|TRBV5-1|TRBD1|TRBJ1-2
CASSRTGGTEIYGYTF
TGCGCCAGCAGCCGGACAGGCGGCACGGAGATCTATGGCTACACCTTC
>once|TRBV7-2|NA|TRBJ2-2
CASSRRSGELFF
TGTGCCAGCAGCCGCAGGTCAGGGGAGCTGTTTTTT
>many|TRBV13|NA|TRBJ1-1
CASSLGQPTEAFF
TGTGCCAGCAGCTTAGGTCAACCCACTGAAGCTTTCTTT
>many|TRBV10-3|TRBD1|TRBJ1-2
CAITPRTGSGGYTF
TGTGCCATCACCCCGCGGACAGGTTCAGGTGGCTACACCTTC
>few|TRBV2|TRBD1|TRBJ1-4
CASSLRTGGVSNEKLFF
TGTGCCAGCAGCCTCCGAACAGGGGGTGTATCTAATGAAAAACTGTTTTTT
>many|TRBV2|TRBD1|TRBJ1-2
CASSITGQGSAGYTF
TGTGCCAGCAGTATTACGGGACAGGGAAGTGCGGGCTACACCTTC
>many|TRBV10-3|NA|TRBJ1-5
CAISESSNQPQHF
TGTGCCATCAGTGAGTCGAGCAATCAGCCCCAGCATTTT
>many|TRBV2|TRBD1|TRBJ1-1
CASSGGQSVLRAFF
TGTGCCAGCAGTGGGGGACAGTCGGTTTTAAGGGCTTTCTTT
>few|TRBV7-9|TRBD1|TRBJ2-7
CASSLGQTTYEQYF
TGTGCCAGCAGCTTGGGACAGACGACTTACGAGCAGTACTTC
>many|TRBV10-3|NA|TRBJ1-2
CAISEGHQGAYGYTF
TGTGCCATCAGTGAAGGTCATCAGGGTGCGTATGGCTACACCTTC
>NA|TRBV7-3|NA|TRBJ1-1
CASSLTPLKAEAFF
TGTGCCAGCAGCTTGACCCCTCTGAAGGCTGAAGCTTTCTTT
>many|TRBV7-9|TRBD1|TRBJ2-5
CASSLATGRYQETQYF
TGTGCCAGCAGCTTAGCGACAGGGCGGTACCAAGAGACCCAGTACTTC
>NA|TRBV19|TRBD1|TRBJ1-2
CASSLDRGSFVRGYTF
TGTGCCAGCAGTTTAGACAGGGGATCGTTTGTTCGTGGCTACACCTTC
>medium-sized|TRBV7-8|NA|TRBJ2-5
CASSPAETQYF
TGTGCCAGCAGCCCAGCGGAGACCCAGTACTTC
>NA|TRBV2|TRBD1|TRBJ1-5
CASARTGGWGNQPQHF
TGTGCCAGCGCAAGGACAGGTGGTTGGGGCAATCAGCCCCAGCATTTT
>NA|TRBV10-2|NA|TRBJ1-2
CASSESKPGAKGYTF
TGCGCCAGCAGTGAGTCGAAGCCAGGTGCTAAGGGCTACACCTTC
>few|TRBV20-1|NA|TRBJ1-5
CSAQDSRYSNQPQHF
TGCAGTGCCCAAGACAGCCGATATAGCAATCAGCCCCAGCATTTT
>NA|TRBV29-1|NA|TRBJ1-1
CSAVTGPNTEAFF
TGCAGCGCTGTGACAGGTCCTAACACTGAAGCTTTCTTT
>NA|TRBV7-9|TRBD1|TRBJ1-1
CASSLGGTGGAGAFF
TGTGCCAGCAGCTTAGGAGGGACAGGGGGCGCTGGAGCTTTCTTT
>NA|TRBV29-1|NA|TRBJ2-7
CSVEDGGREQYF
TGCAGCGTTGAAGACGGGGGTCGCGAGCAGTACTTC
>NA|TRBV15|NA|TRBJ2-7
CATSRDLGGDDEQYF
TGTGCCACCAGCAGAGATCTTGGCGGGGACGACGAGCAGTACTTC
>NA|TRBV7-8|NA|TRBJ2-3
CASSLEQATDTQYF
TGTGCCAGCAGCTTAGAACAGGCCACAGATACGCAGTATTTT
>NA|TRBV7-9|TRBD2|TRBJ2-7
CASSREEGRFDYEQYF
TGTGCCAGCAGCCGGGAGGAAGGGAGGTTTGACTACGAGCAGTACTTC
>NA|TRBV7-9|TRBD2|TRBJ2-7
CASSGLDYEQYF
TGTGCCAGCAGTGGACTAGACTACGAGCAGTACTTC
>NA|TRBV18|TRBD1|TRBJ1-5
CASSPVRQGYNQPQHF
TGTGCCAGCTCACCCGTTAGACAGGGCTACAATCAGCCCCAGCATTTT
>NA|TRBV7-8|NA|TRBJ1-5
CASSLVPTVTGQPQHF
TGTGCCAGCAGCTTAGTACCGACAGTTACGGGACAGCCCCAGCATTTT
>NA|TRBV7-2|NA|TRBJ1-2
CASRATDGSPNYGYTF
TGTGCCAGCAGGGCGACGGACGGCTCGCCTAACTATGGCTACACCTTC
>NA|TRBV29-1|NA|TRBJ1-5
CSTDGVSNQPQHF
TGCAGCACGGACGGAGTTAGCAATCAGCCCCAGCATTTT
>NA|TRBV15|TRBD1|TRBJ2-7
CATSRGQAGGYEQYF
TGTGCCACCAGCAGGGGACAGGCGGGCGGGTACGAGCAGTACTTC
>many|TRBV24-1|NA|TRBJ1-3
CATSDPTDPGGNTIYF
TGTGCCACCAGTGATCCCACGGACCCGGGCGGAAACACCATATATTTT
>few|TRBV7-9|NA|TRBJ2-5
CASSFSAGRETQYF
TGTGCCAGCAGCTTTTCGGCCGGTCGAGAGACCCAGTACTTC
>NA|TRBV7-2|NA|TRBJ2-7
CASSYLGVGSYEQYF
TGTGCCAGCAGCTATCTGGGGGTAGGGTCCTACGAGCAGTACTTC
>NA|TRBV7-9|TRBD2|TRBJ2-7
CASSSGLGLASYEQYF
TGTGCCAGCAGCTCCGGCCTGGGACTAGCTTCCTACGAGCAGTACTTC
>NA|TRBV7-9|NA|TRBJ1-6
CASSPLLSGGDNSPLHF
TGTGCCAGCAGCCCGCTCCTTAGCGGGGGGGACAATTCACCCCTCCACTTT
>many|TRBV20-1|NA|TRBJ1-2
CSARDYGEANYGYTF
TGCAGTGCTAGAGATTACGGGGAGGCTAACTATGGCTACACCTTC
>NA|TRBV20-1|NA|TRBJ2-5
CSARQTQYF
TGCAGTGCTAGACAGACCCAGTACTTC
>few|TRBV10-3|TRBD1|TRBJ2-7
CASERTGGSYEQYF
TGTGCCAGCGAGAGGACAGGGGGTTCCTACGAGCAGTACTTC
>NA|TRBV24-1|NA|TRBJ1-2
CATGEATGDGYTF
TGTGCCACCGGTGAAGCGACAGGAGATGGCTACACCTTC
>NA|TRBV5-6|TRBD1|TRBJ1-2
CASSLEGQIYGYTF
TGTGCCAGCAGCTTGGAGGGACAGATCTATGGCTACACCTTC
>many|TRBV29-1|NA|TRBJ2-7
CSVVSDRAYEQYF
TGCAGCGTTGTTTCCGACAGAGCCTACGAGCAGTACTTC
>NA|TRBV24-1|NA|TRBJ2-5
CATSDPRAGSAQPQYF
TGTGCCACCAGTGATCCGAGGGCGGGTTCGGCTCAGCCCCAGTACTTC
>NA|TRBV20-1|TRBD1|TRBJ1-2
CSARDAGTGLYGYTF
TGCAGTGCTAGAGATGCGGGGACAGGGCTCTATGGCTACACCTTC